Given below is one TCR beta chain in context. The target antigen is unknown. The sample is drawn from a study of post-analysis software for immune sequencing data. Whole-study context: Included among the disease courses, which were recorded for the cohort, were relapsing-remitting, secondary progressive and progressive-relapsing multiple sclerosis.

Unique molecular identifiers were built into the TCR beta cDNA libraries. T cells numbering roughly 1 to 11 million yielded cDNA molecules that totaled about 500,000. TCRdb reanalysed the PCR reads using MiXCR and keeps one entry per CDR3 protein. The sample lists about 560,000 distinct CDR3 sequences; 44% were seen once. The study, taken as a whole, reports: Strong co-clustering by F measure was evident for samples that had been prepared in the same batch. Patients used about 5 TRBV segments, including TRBV5-6, TRBV5-1 and TRBV20-1, more often than controls. Patients with multiple sclerosis recorded significantly lower normalized Chao1 diversity than controls, the study found.

Trimming took off 4 bases at V and 4 bases at J, with 10 bases between the two ends. Germline V gives CDR1 LNHNV, CDR2 YYDKDF (reference sequence). This CDR3 has 13 residues. The source material was blood. The rearrangement links TRBV15 to TRBJ1-2; D perhaps matches TRBD1 (6 bases). This sequence was found in a girl aged 10 to 17 with multiple sclerosis. CDR3 sequence: CATSIGGRYGYTF. Here the CDR3 DNA reads TGTGCCACCAGCATCGGGGGCCGCTATGGCTACACCTTC.